What follows are 8 T cell receptor beta chains derived from one specimen sequenced in a study of T cell clones after liver transplantation. Assay: immunoSEQ multiplex PCR; the TCRdb copy retains only in-frame clones and omits some. The sample includes 50,000 to 70,000 clones, less than 85% of them seen just once. Sequencing used CD4+ T cells from blood, obtained at the approximately 15-month timepoint. The receptors were gathered from a human patient who received a liver transplant. The graft donor may have contributed some T cells.

V gene TRBV6-5 combines with J gene TRBJ2-7, with TRBD1 matching over 9 bases. The CDR3 consists of 12 residues. Germline V CDR1 and CDR2: MNHEY, SVGAGI. The CDR3 nucleotides are TGTGCCAGCAGAAGAACAGGGGGCGGGTGGCACGTC. Amino acid sequence: CASRRTGGGWHV.

This rearrangement joins TRBV11-2 to TRBJ1-1; TRBD1 matches 7 bases. CDR3 length: 15 amino acids. Germline V gives CDR1 SGHAT, CDR2 FQNNGV. V dropped 4 bases and J dropped 7; count of bases not matched to a gene: 12. The chain's CDR3 is CASSSPGGRGIEAFF. In nucleotides, the CDR3 is TGTGCCAGCAGCTCCCCTGGCGGCAGGGGGATTGAAGCTTTCTTT. The full variable domain, in which reference TRBV11-2 and TRBJ1-1 provide the parts outside the CDR3, is EAGVAQSPRYKIIEKRQSVAFWCNPISGHATLYWYQQILGQGPKLLIQFQNNGVVDDSQLPKDRFSAERLKGVDSTLKIQPAKLEDSAVYLCASSSPGGRGIEAFFGQGTRLTVV.

The CDR3 DNA is TGTGCCAGCAGCTTGGTTGGGGGTTCGAACACTGAAGCTTTCTTT. This gives the protein CASSLVGGSNTEAFF. The V and J genes are TRBV5-4 and TRBJ1-1; tentative D call: TRBD1 (5 bases). The CDR3 extends over 15 amino acids. From germline, CDR1 is SGHNT and CDR2 YYREEE (reference sequence). Trimming stripped 0 bases from V and 1 base from J, with 10 bases between.

This chain links TRBV6-1 with TRBJ1-3, with D perhaps matching TRBD1 (5 bases). Trimming cost V 0 bases and J 4 bases, with 13 bases left between them. Germline V CDR1 and CDR2: MNHNS, SASEGT. The CDR3 length is 16 residues. DNA of the CDR3: TGTGCCAGCAGTGAAGCGGGAGGGACGACGGGAAACACCATATATTTT. Amino acids: CASSEAGGTTGNTIYF.

The chain recombines TRBV30 with TRBJ2-7; maybe TRBD2 (5 bases). The CDR3 sequence is 11 residues long. V was cut by 0 bases and J by 9 bases, with 9 bases left in between. Germline CDR1 and CDR2: GTSNPN and SVGIG (reference sequence). CDR3 in DNA: TGTGCCTGGAGTGTAAACCGGGGGCAGTACTTC. It encodes CAWSVNRGQYF.

A note on this clone: Within the sample, other DNA sequences also encode this same CDR3. V usage is TRBV5-1 and J usage is TRBJ2-5, with D tentatively TRBD2 (5 bases). Germline-derived CDR1 and CDR2 are SGHRS and YFSETQ. Trimming pared 0 bases from V and 2 bases from J, leaving 8 bases between. This CDR3 is built from 14 residues. CDR3 coding DNA: TGCGCCAGCAGCTTGGGCAGCGGACAAGAGACCCAGTACTTC. This translates into CASSLGSGQETQYF.

The chain employs TRBV7-9 and TRBJ1-5; D gene unclear. V lost 5 bases to trimming and J lost 0 bases, with 5 bases between them. Germline V lookup: CDR1 SEHNR, CDR2 FQNEAQ (reference sequence). The length of the CDR3 is 13 residues. CDR3 nucleotides: TGTGCCAGCAGCCGAGATAGCAATCAGCCCCAGCATTTT. Translated: CASSRDSNQPQHF.

This clone is classed as medium-sized. The chain is built from TRBV19 and TRBJ1-5; D perhaps matches TRBD1 (6 bases). This CDR3 has 18 amino acids. Trimming removed 6 bases at V and 4 bases at J, with 25 bases between. CDR1 LNHDA and CDR2 SQIVND come from the germline V gene (reference sequence). The DNA for the CDR3 is TGTGCCAGTAGGGGATGGTCCTCTGGGGGGCTGTTGAATCAGCCCCAGCATTTT. Its protein product is CASRGWSSGGLLNQPQHF.